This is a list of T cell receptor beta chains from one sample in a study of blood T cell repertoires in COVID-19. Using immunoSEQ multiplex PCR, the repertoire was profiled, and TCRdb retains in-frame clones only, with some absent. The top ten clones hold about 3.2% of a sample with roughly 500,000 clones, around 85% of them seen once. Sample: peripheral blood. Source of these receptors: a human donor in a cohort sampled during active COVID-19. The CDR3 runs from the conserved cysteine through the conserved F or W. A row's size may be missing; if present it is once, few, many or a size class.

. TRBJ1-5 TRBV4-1 CASSQERPGRNQPQHF
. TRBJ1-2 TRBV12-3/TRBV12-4 CASSTRTGGYTF
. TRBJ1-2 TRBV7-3 CASSSTGSGYTF
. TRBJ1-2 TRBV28 CASSPGTGRNYGYTF
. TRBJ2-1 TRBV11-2 CASSPSGTGRFF
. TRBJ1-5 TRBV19 CASSRAVPGQAINQPQHF
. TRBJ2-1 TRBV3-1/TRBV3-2 CASSQGLAAYNEQFF
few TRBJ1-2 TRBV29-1 CSARQGTEGYTF
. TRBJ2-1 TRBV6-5 CASTWRRSYNEQFF
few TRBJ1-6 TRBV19 CASSIQGQYSPLHF
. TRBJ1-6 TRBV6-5 CASSYSNRGNSPLHF
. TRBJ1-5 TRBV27 CASSPLVLGGNQPQHF
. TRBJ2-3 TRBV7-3 CASSVRLAGKDTQYF
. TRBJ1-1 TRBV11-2 CASSLTSGTEAFF
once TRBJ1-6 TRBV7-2 CASSALTGTGNNSPLHF
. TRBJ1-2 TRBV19 CASSIDQEGFYGYTF
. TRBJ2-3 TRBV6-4 CASSDYFGREGQDTQYF
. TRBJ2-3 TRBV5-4 CASSLGVAGRGTDTQYF
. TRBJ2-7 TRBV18 CASSPDGNNYEQYF
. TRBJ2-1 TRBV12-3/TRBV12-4 CASRPDTNNEQFF
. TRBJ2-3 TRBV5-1 CASSLDRAGSDTQYF
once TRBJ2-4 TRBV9 CASSVGPAVNIQYF
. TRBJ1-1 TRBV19 CASSIGAVGTEAFF
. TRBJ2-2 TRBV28 CASRSGTVANTGELFF
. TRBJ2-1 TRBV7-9 CASIKGGVESSYNEQFF
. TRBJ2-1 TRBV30 CAWRLAGVGNEQFF
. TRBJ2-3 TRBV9 CASSGPLPLAGGLTSTDTQYF
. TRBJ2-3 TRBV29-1 CSVEGARKVTTDTQYF
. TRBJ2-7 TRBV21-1 CASSTRQSSYEQYF
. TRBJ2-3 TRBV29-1 CSVEGQAYTDTQYF
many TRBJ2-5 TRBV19 CASSLIAGVETQYF
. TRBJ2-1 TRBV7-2 CASSLIGLASNNEQFF
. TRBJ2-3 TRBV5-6 CASSFETSGRTADTQYF